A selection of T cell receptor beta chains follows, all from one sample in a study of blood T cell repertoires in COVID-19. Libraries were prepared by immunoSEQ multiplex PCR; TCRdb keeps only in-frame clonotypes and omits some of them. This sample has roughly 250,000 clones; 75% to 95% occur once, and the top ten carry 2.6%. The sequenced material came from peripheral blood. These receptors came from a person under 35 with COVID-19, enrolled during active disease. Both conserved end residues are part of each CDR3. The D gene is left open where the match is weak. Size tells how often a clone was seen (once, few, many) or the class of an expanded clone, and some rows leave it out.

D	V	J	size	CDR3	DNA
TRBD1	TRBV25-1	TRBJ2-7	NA	CASSEPRGTSSSYEQYF	TGTGCCAGCAGTGAACCCAGGGGGACATCCAGCTCCTACGAGCAGTACTTC
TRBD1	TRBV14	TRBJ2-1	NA	CASSQFRDREFEQFF	TGTGCCAGCAGCCAGTTCCGGGACAGGGAATTTGAGCAGTTCTTC
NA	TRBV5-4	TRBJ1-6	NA	CASQARGAGYNSPLHF	TGTGCCAGCCAAGCCCGGGGGGCGGGTTATAATTCACCCCTCCACTTT
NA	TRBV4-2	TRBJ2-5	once	CASSQDARGLETQYF	TGTGCCAGCAGCCAAGACGCGAGAGGGTTGGAGACCCAGTACTTC
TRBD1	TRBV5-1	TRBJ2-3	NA	CASSPGQGADTQYF	TGCGCCAGCAGCCCAGGACAGGGGGCAGATACGCAGTATTTT
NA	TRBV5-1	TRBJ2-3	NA	CASSLSSDTQYF	TGCGCCAGCAGCTTAAGCTCCGATACGCAGTATTTT
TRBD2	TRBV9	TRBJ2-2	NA	CASSPFSSGRTTGELFF	TGTGCCAGCAGCCCCTTCTCTAGCGGGAGAACCACCGGGGAGCTGTTTTTT
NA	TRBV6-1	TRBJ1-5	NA	CASSEVGDRQPQHF	TGTGCCAGCAGTGAAGTAGGGGATCGTCAGCCCCAGCATTTT
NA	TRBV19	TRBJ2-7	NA	CASSIGSGSYEQYF	TGTGCCAGTAGTATCGGTTCGGGGTCCTACGAGCAGTACTTC
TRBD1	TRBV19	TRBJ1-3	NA	CARHRDRGPSGNTIYF	TGTGCCAGACACCGGGACAGGGGACCTTCTGGAAACACCATATATTTT
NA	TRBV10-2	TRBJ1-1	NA	CASSQGNTEAFF	TGCGCCAGCAGTCAGGGGAACACTGAAGCTTTCTTT
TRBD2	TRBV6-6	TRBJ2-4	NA	CASSYPRLAGDIQYF	TGTGCCAGCAGTTACCCGAGACTAGCGGGAGACATTCAGTACTTC
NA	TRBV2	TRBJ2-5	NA	CASSEAIGGIGETQYF	TGTGCCAGCAGTGAAGCAATCGGCGGGATAGGCGAGACCCAGTACTTC
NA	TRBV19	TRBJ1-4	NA	CASSLLGRDNEKLFF	TGTGCCAGTAGTCTTTTGGGCAGGGATAATGAAAAACTGTTTTTT
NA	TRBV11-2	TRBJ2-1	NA	CASSSGRGETNEQFF	TGTGCCAGCAGCTCTGGACGGGGAGAAACCAATGAGCAGTTCTTC
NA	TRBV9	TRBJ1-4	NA	CASSEGFSGEKLFF	TGTGCCAGCAGCGAGGGGTTTTCCGGTGAAAAACTGTTTTTT
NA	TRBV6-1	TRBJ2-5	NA	CASSEEVFGETQYF	TGTGCCAGCAGTGAAGAAGTTTTCGGAGAGACCCAGTACTTC
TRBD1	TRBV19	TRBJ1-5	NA	CASSSGTGNQPQHF	TGTGCCAGTAGTTCTGGGACAGGTAATCAGCCCCAGCATTTT
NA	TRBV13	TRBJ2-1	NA	CASSLERGEQFF	TGTGCCAGCAGCCTCGAAAGGGGCGAGCAGTTCTTC
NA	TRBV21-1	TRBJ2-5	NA	CASMATGRETQYF	TGTGCCAGCATGGCGACAGGGAGGGAGACCCAGTACTTC
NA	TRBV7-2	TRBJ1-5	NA	CASSFMGANNQPQHF	TGTGCCAGCAGCTTCATGGGGGCGAACAATCAGCCCCAGCATTTT
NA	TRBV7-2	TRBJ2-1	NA	CASSFAGNNEQFF	TGTGCCAGCAGCTTTGCGGGAAACAATGAGCAGTTCTTC
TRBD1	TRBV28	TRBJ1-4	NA	CASSFPQGGGEKLFF	TGTGCCAGCAGTTTCCCTCAGGGGGGAGGCGAAAAACTGTTTTTT
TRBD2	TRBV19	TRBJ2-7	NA	CASRASGGSYEQYF	TGTGCCAGTAGGGCTAGCGGGGGCTCCTACGAGCAGTACTTC
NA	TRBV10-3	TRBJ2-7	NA	CAMGLDGSEQYF	TGTGCCATGGGACTCGACGGGAGCGAGCAGTACTTC
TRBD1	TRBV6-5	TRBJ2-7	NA	CASRNGQGAYEQYF	TGTGCCAGCAGGAACGGACAGGGGGCCTACGAGCAGTACTTC
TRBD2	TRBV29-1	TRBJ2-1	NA	CKGLAGGEQFF	TGCAAGGGACTAGCGGGAGGTGAGCAGTTCTTC
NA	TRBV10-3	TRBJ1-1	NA	CAISEVPEGDTEAFF	TGTGCCATCAGTGAGGTCCCCGAGGGGGACACTGAAGCTTTCTTT
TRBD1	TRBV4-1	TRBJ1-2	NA	CASSQDRAGYTF	TGCGCCAGCAGCCAGGACAGGGCGGGCTACACCTTC
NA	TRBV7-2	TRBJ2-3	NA	CASSFTGGADTQYF	TGTGCCAGCAGCTTCACAGGGGGGGCAGATACGCAGTATTTT